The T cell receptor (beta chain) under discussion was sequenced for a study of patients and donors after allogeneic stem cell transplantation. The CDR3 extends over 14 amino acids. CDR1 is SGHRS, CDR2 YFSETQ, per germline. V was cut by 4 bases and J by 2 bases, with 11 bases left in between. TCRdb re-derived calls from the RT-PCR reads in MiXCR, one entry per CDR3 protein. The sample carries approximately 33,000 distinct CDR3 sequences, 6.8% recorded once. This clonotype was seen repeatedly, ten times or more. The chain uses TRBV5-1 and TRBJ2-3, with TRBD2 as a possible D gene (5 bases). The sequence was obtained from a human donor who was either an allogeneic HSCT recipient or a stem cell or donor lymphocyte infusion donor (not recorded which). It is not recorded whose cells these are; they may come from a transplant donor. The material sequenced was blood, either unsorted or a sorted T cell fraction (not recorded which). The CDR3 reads CASSHGLTTDTQYF. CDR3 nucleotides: TGCGCCAGCAGCCACGGACTCACCACAGATACGCAGTATTTT.